A single sample is the source of the 29 T cell receptor beta chains below, sequenced in a study of blood T cell repertoires in COVID-19. Profiled with immunoSEQ multiplex PCR; TCRdb holds only in-frame clones, not every one. The sample lists about 130,000 clones; approximately 77% were seen once. The sample was peripheral blood. These receptors originate from a man older than 75 with acute or convalescent COVID-19.

The rearrangement links TRBV7-9 to TRBJ2-7, with 7 positions matching TRBD1. The CDR3 has 15 amino acids. Germline-derived CDR1 and CDR2 are SEHNR and FQNEAQ (reference sequence). Trimming removed 1 base from V and 3 bases from J; junction bases left unmatched: 6. Here the CDR3 reads CASSLGQGDFYEQYF. CDR3 in DNA: TGTGCCAGCAGCTTAGGACAGGGAGACTTCTACGAGCAGTACTTC.

The chain employs TRBV6-1 and TRBJ2-5, with 8 bases matching TRBD1. The CDR3 covers 15 residues. The V segment lost 6 bases and the J segment 4 bases; nucleotides outside the gene matches: 10. Per germline, CDR1 MNHNS and CDR2 SASEGT. The CDR3 is CASSRLRDRRETQYF. The CDR3 coding sequence is TGTGCCAGCAGCCGCCTCCGGGACAGGCGAGAGACCCAGTACTTC.

V gene TRBV11-3 combines with J gene TRBJ1-1; D possibly corresponds to TRBD1 (5 bases). The CDR3 consists of 13 residues. Trimming shortened V by 1 base and J by 7 bases, and 10 bases separated the two germline ends. The germline V gene encodes CDR1 SGHNT and CDR2 YENEEA. The CDR3: CASSLGGSGEAFF. CDR3 nucleotide sequence: TGTGCCAGCAGCTTAGGGGGCTCGGGTGAAGCTTTCTTT.

J is TRBJ2-1 and V is TRBV5-4, with D maybe TRBD2 (6 bases). The V end lost 1 base, the J end lost 0 bases, and 11 bases lay between the germline ends. CDR1 SGHNT and CDR2 YYREEE come from the germline V gene (reference sequence). There are 16 residues in the CDR3. The CDR3 region has the DNA TGTGCCAGCAGCTTGAGTAGCGGTAGCTCCTACAATGAGCAGTTCTTC. Translation: CASSLSSGSSYNEQFF.

The V call is TRBV15, the J call TRBJ2-3; perhaps TRBD2 as D (5 bases). The V and J ends lost 3 bases and 3 bases respectively, with 10 bases between them. Germline V gene data show CDR1 as LNHNV and CDR2 as YYDKDF (reference sequence). The CDR3 extends over 14 amino acids. The CDR3: CATSRFPGTDTQYF. The CDR3 region has the DNA TGTGCCACCAGCAGGTTCCCGGGGACAGATACGCAGTATTTT. Using reference TRBV15 and TRBJ2-3 for the parts outside the CDR3, the full variable domain is DAMVIQNPRYQVTQFGKPVTLSCSQTLNHNVMYWYQQKSSQAPKLLFHYYDKDFNNEADTPDNFQSRRPNTSFCFLDIRSPGLGDTAMYLCATSRFPGTDTQYFGPGTRLTVL.

The chain carries TRBV12-5 and TRBJ2-1, with 7 nucleotides matching TRBD1. V lost 5 bases and J lost 4; bases outside the gene matches: 2. Germline-derived CDR1 and CDR2 are LGHNT and FRNRAP. The CDR3 is made up of 13 amino acids. CDR3 sequence: CASGRDSYNEQFF. The CDR3 DNA sequence: TGTGCTAGTGGTAGGGACAGTTACAATGAGCAGTTCTTC.

This clone was seen a handful of times. The J gene is TRBJ2-4, the V gene TRBV7-9; TRBD1 might be the D (5 bases). In germline, CDR1 is SEHNR, CDR2 FQNEAQ (reference sequence). The length of the CDR3 is 14 residues. V was pared by 1 base and J by 11 bases, with 15 bases between. CDR3 loop: CASSLDVAGRVQYF. DNA of the CDR3: TGTGCCAGCAGCTTAGATGTGGCAGGGCGAGTTCAGTACTTC.

Concerning this clone itself: The junction shows a germline mismatch at one end, possibly a read error. This chain joins TRBV11-2 and TRBJ2-7, with D possibly TRBD1 on 5 matching bases. The CDR3 contains 12 residues. Germline CDR1 is SGHAT and CDR2 is FQNNGV. In DNA, the CDR3 is TGTGCCAGCAGCTTAAACGGGCAGGGTGCTCTCTTC. It specifies CASSLNGQGALF.

CDR3 sequence (DNA): TGCGCCAGCAGCCCTTTACAGGGGGCCATTACAGATACGCAGTATTTT. It codes for CASSPLQGAITDTQYF. V gene TRBV4-1 combines with J gene TRBJ2-3; 9 bases are shared with TRBD1. The CDR3 consists of 16 residues. Germline V lookup: CDR1 MGHRA, CDR2 YSYEKL. V trimming: 4 bases; J trimming: 3 bases; junction bases outside the gene matches: 8.

The rearrangement links TRBV11-3 to TRBJ2-1; 11 bases match TRBD1. Germline CDR1 and CDR2: SGHNT and YENEEA. The length of the CDR3 is 13 residues. V trimming: 4 bases; J trimming: 10 bases; junction bases outside the gene matches: 3. For the CDR3, the DNA is TGTGCCAGCAGCTCCGGGACAGGGGGAGAGCAGTTCTTC. Amino acid sequence: CASSSGTGGEQFF.

The chain has TRBV27 and TRBJ2-5, with 9 bases lining up with TRBD2. The length of the CDR3 is 15 residues. With 3 bases clipped from V and 3 bases from J, the junction kept 5 bases outside the gene matches. Germline values: CDR1 MNHEY, CDR2 SMNVEV (reference sequence). The CDR3 coding sequence is TGTGCCAGCAGTTTGGTTCTAGCGGGGAAAGAGACCCAGTACTTC. Encoded protein: CASSLVLAGKETQYF.

The chain uses TRBV18 and TRBJ1-3; 9 nucleotides align to TRBD1. The CDR3 is 16 residues long. Unmatched junction bases numbered 4, after V lost 0 bases and J lost 4 bases. CDR1 KGHSH and CDR2 LQKENI come from the germline V gene. The CDR3 DNA sequence: TGTGCCAGCTCACCACCGAACAGGGGGCCCGGAAACACCATATATTTT. Amino acid sequence: CASSPPNRGPGNTIYF.

This chain connects TRBV7-9 to TRBJ1-2, with D unclear. Germline V lookup: CDR1 SEHNR, CDR2 FQNEAQ (reference sequence). The V and J ends lost 5 bases and 5 bases respectively, with 15 bases between them. The CDR3 totals 14 residues. CDR3 residues: CASSRVEASYGYTF. The CDR3 nucleotides read TGTGCCAGCAGCCGGGTGGAGGCAAGTTATGGCTACACCTTC.

The rearrangement links TRBV19 to TRBJ2-1, with 13 bases that match TRBD2. Germline CDR1 reads LNHDA; CDR2 reads SQIVND (reference sequence). CDR3 length: 17 amino acids. The V gene end was trimmed by 4 bases and the J gene end by 4 bases; junction bases not matched to a gene: 7. The CDR3: CASSNRLAGGLYNEQFF. CDR3 bases: TGTGCCAGTAGTAACAGACTAGCGGGGGGACTATACAATGAGCAGTTCTTC.

In its sample, this clone was seen a few times. The chain employs TRBV30 and TRBJ1-2, with TRBD1 as a possible D gene (6 bases). The CDR3 has 14 residues. Trimming stripped 7 bases from V and 2 bases from J, with 17 bases between. Per the germline V gene, CDR1 is GTSNPN and CDR2 is SVGIG (reference sequence). The CDR3 loop reads CALPGHRANYGYTF. The CDR3 DNA reads TGTGCCTTGCCGGGACACCGGGCCAACTATGGCTACACCTTC.

This clone has a single count. The V call is TRBV2, the J call TRBJ1-3; TRBD1 aligns across 8 bases. The germline CDR1 and CDR2 sequences are SNHLY and FYNNEI. V shed 4 bases, J shed 0 bases, and the junction held 8 bases outside the gene matches. CDR3 length equals 17 residues. The CDR3 spells CASSVRRQGSSGNTIYF. CDR3 nucleotide sequence: TGTGCCAGCAGTGTTAGGAGACAGGGGAGCTCTGGAAACACCATATATTTT.

This clone was recorded only once. The rearrangement joins TRBV6-1 to TRBJ1-2; D gene ambiguous. CDR1 is MNHNS, CDR2 SASEGT, per germline. Between the trimmed V and J ends, which lost 0 bases and 2 bases, there was a span of 13 bases. The CDR3 has 16 amino acids. CDR3 nucleotides: TGTGCCAGCAGTGAAGCGGGGTCAGAGGGAAACTATGGCTACACCTTC. It encodes CASSEAGSEGNYGYTF.

This clone was detected once. The same CDR3 arises from other DNA sequences in this sample as well. V gene TRBV12-3 or TRBV12-4 combines with J gene TRBJ1-5; D unclear. CDR3 length: 13 residues. The V and J ends lost 1 base and 4 bases respectively, with 5 bases between them. In DNA form, the CDR3 reads TGTGCCAGCAGTTTAGGGGAGAATCAGCCCCAGCATTTT. Its protein product is CASSLGENQPQHF.

This chain uses TRBV9 with TRBJ2-2; D might be TRBD2 (5 bases). Germline V gene sequence: CDR1 SGDLS, CDR2 YYNGEE. The germline V and J ends were trimmed by 1 base and 2 bases, with 12 bases remaining between them. There are 16 residues in the CDR3. The CDR3 here is CASSVRGSSNTGELFF. CDR3 in DNA: TGTGCCAGCAGCGTACGGGGTAGCAGTAACACCGGGGAGCTGTTTTTT.

CDR3 coding DNA: TGTGCCAGCAGCTTAGATTGGGGGCCGGGGGAGACCCAGTACTTC. Translating gives CASSLDWGPGETQYF. This sequence joins TRBV7-6 and TRBJ2-5; possibly TRBD1 for D (6 bases). The germline V gene has CDR1 SGHVS and CDR2 FNYEAQ. The CDR3 sequence is 15 residues long. The V and J ends lost 1 base and 5 bases respectively, with 14 bases between them. Full variable domain (outside the CDR3, taken from reference TRBV7-6 and TRBJ2-5): GAGVSQSPRYKVTKRGQDVALRCDPISGHVSLYWYRQALGQGPEFLTYFNYEAQQDKSGLPNDRFSAERPEGSISTLTIQRTEQRDSAMYRCASSLDWGPGETQYFGPGTRLLVL.

This clone was counted a few times. The rearrangement joins TRBV2 to TRBJ1-1; TRBD1 is a possible D gene (6 bases). CDR1 and CDR2 from the germline V gene are SNHLY and FYNNEI. V shed 4 bases and J shed 6 bases, with 12 bases lying between them. The CDR3 extends over 13 amino acids. The CDR3 region has the DNA TGTGCCAGCAGTGTTACAGGGTTAGCTGAAGCTTTCTTT. It is translated as CASSVTGLAEAFF.

J is TRBJ2-5 and V is TRBV5-1, with 11 positions matching TRBD2. Germline V gene lookup returns CDR1 SGHRS and CDR2 YFSETQ. The CDR3 spans 23 residues. After removal of 4 bases from V and 3 bases from J, the junction contained 29 bases not matched to a gene. CDR3 sequence: CASSGKGQAKFSGGANMEETQYF. The CDR3, as DNA: TGCGCCAGCAGCGGAAAAGGACAGGCCAAATTTAGCGGGGGGGCTAATATGGAAGAGACCCAGTACTTC.

The chain uses TRBV2 and TRBJ1-5; TRBD1 matches 8 bases. The CDR3 spans 13 residues. V shed 6 bases, J shed 7 bases, and the junction held 5 bases outside the gene matches. The germline gives CDR1 SNHLY, CDR2 FYNNEI. The CDR3 sequence is CASRGQEGQPQHF. Written as DNA, the CDR3 is TGTGCCAGCAGGGGACAGGAGGGACAGCCCCAGCATTTT.

V and J are TRBV16 and TRBJ2-3; possibly TRBD1 for D (6 bases). This CDR3 comprises 14 residues. The V end lost 4 bases, the J end lost 3 bases, and 11 bases lay between the germline ends. CDR1 is KGHSY, CDR2 FQNENV, per germline. CDR3 bases: TGTGCCAGCAGCCCTCAGGGGTCAACAGATACGCAGTATTTT. It codes for CASSPQGSTDTQYF. The whole variable domain, filled in from reference TRBV16 and TRBJ2-3, reads GEEVAQTPKHLVRGEGQKAKLYCAPIKGHSYVFWYQQVLKNEFKFLISFQNENVFDETGMPKERFSAKCLPNSPCSLEIQATKLEDSAVYFCASSPQGSTDTQYFGPGTRLTVL.

This chain connects TRBV4-2 to TRBJ2-1; TRBD2 aligns across 9 bases. The CDR3 runs 16 residues. The germline gives CDR1 LGHNA, CDR2 YNFKEQ. The V and J ends lost 0 bases and 4 bases, in that order; junction bases with no gene match: 4. Written as DNA, the CDR3 is TGTGCCAGCAGCCAAGACGCGGGGGGGCGGTACAATGAGCAGTTCTTC. Its protein is CASSQDAGGRYNEQFF.

V gene TRBV23-1 combines with J gene TRBJ1-4, with D uncertain. TRBV23-1 is recorded as an ORF, its role being uncertain. Trimming shortened V by 10 bases and J by 0 bases, and 18 bases separated the two germline ends. This CDR3 has 16 amino acids. The CDR3 DNA reads as TGCGCCATTGCGCCCCCAATTTTCGCAACTAATGAAAAACTGTTTTTT. Its translation: CAIAPPIFATNEKLFF.

The V and J genes are TRBV18 and TRBJ2-3; D is unresolved. CDR3 length: 13 amino acids. CDR1 is KGHSH and CDR2 is LQKENI in the germline V gene. The ends were cut back, 4 bases at V and 2 bases at J, with 7 bases in the middle. The CDR3 region is CASSRQITDTQYF. The CDR3 DNA reads as TGTGCCAGCTCACGTCAGATCACAGATACGCAGTATTTT.

V and J are TRBV15 and TRBJ2-1, with 8 bases aligning to TRBD1. This CDR3 is 15 amino acids long. V lost 6 bases, J lost 4 bases, and 8 bases stayed unmatched. The germline gives CDR1 LNHNV, CDR2 YYDKDF (reference sequence). The CDR3 DNA sequence: TGTGCCACCAGATACCGGGACAGGATATACAATGAGCAGTTCTTC. This sequence encodes CATRYRDRIYNEQFF.

The chain joins TRBV5-4 to TRBJ1-5, with no clear D. There are 13 residues in the CDR3. V lost 0 bases and J 7 bases, leaving 8 bases between the germline ends. Germline CDR1 is SGHNT and CDR2 is YYREEE (reference sequence). CDR3 nucleotides: TGTGCCAGCAGCTTGGACCCGGGGCAGCCCCAGCATTTT. It is translated as CASSLDPGQPQHF. Looking up the rest from reference TRBV5-4 and TRBJ1-5 gives the full variable domain: ETGVTQSPTHLIKTRGQQVTLRCSSQSGHNTVSWYQQALGQGPQFIFQYYREEENGRGNFPPRFSGLQFPNYSSELNVNALELDDSALYLCASSLDPGQPQHFGDGTRLSIL.